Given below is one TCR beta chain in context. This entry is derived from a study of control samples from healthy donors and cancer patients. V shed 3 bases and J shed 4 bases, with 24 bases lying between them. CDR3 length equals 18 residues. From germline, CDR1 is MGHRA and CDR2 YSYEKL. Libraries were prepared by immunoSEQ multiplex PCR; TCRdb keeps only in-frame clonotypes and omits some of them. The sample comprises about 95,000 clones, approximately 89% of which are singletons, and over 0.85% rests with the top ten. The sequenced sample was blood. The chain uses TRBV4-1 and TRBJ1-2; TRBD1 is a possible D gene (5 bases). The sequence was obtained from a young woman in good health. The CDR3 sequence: CASSHIVRRGDKRYGYTF. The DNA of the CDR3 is TGCGCCAGCAGCCATATTGTCAGGAGAGGGGATAAGCGCTATGGCTACACCTTC.